A selection of T cell receptor beta chains follows, all from one sample in a study of OX40 agonist ivuxolimab in advanced cancers. The method was immunoSEQ multiplex PCR; TCRdb's version includes in-frame clones alone and lacks a portion of them. The sample includes some 86,000 clones, approximately 86% of them seen just once. The source material was CD4+ or CD8+ T cells sorted from blood, sampled in a trial of the OX40 agonist ivuxolimab. The receptors here all came from an adult with an advanced solid tumor such as melanoma, head and neck, liver or kidney cancer. Each CDR3 is given with its conserved first and last residue. The D gene is left open where the match is weak. Size values are once, few and many counts, or a class for expanded clones, and some rows have none.

v_gene: TRBV6-5
j_gene: TRBJ2-7
d_gene: NA
abundance: NA
CDR3aa: CASSFPQGTEQYF
CDR3nt: TGTGCCAGCAGTTTTCCACAGGGCACCGAGCAGTACTTC

v_gene: TRBV28
j_gene: TRBJ1-2
d_gene: NA
abundance: NA
CDR3aa: CATSWDNYGYTF
CDR3nt: TGTGCCACCTCCTGGGATAACTATGGCTACACCTTC

v_gene: TRBV30
j_gene: TRBJ2-2
d_gene: NA
abundance: few
CDR3aa: CAWRGYYTGELFF
CDR3nt: TGTGCCTGGAGAGGCTATTACACCGGGGAGCTGTTTTTT

v_gene: TRBV7-3
j_gene: TRBJ2-3
d_gene: NA
abundance: NA
CDR3aa: CASSSNPLDTQYF
CDR3nt: TGTGCCAGCAGCTCGAACCCCTTGGATACGCAGTATTTT

v_gene: TRBV28
j_gene: TRBJ2-7
d_gene: NA
abundance: NA
CDR3aa: CASSLVASYEQYF
CDR3nt: TGTGCCAGCAGTTTGGTGGCTTCTTACGAGCAGTACTTC

v_gene: TRBV27
j_gene: TRBJ2-3
d_gene: TRBD2
abundance: NA
CDR3aa: CASSLGGGSGSQYF
CDR3nt: TGTGCCAGCAGTTTAGGTGGCGGGAGTGGTTCGCAGTATTTT

v_gene: TRBV7-2
j_gene: TRBJ2-1
d_gene: NA
abundance: NA
CDR3aa: CASSMGTVDAGEQFF
CDR3nt: TGTGCCAGCAGCATGGGGACGGTCGACGCCGGGGAGCAGTTCTTC

v_gene: TRBV19
j_gene: TRBJ2-3
d_gene: TRBD2
abundance: NA
CDR3aa: CASSFYIAGKTDTQYF
CDR3nt: TGTGCCAGTAGTTTCTATATAGCGGGAAAGACAGATACGCAGTATTTT

v_gene: TRBV28
j_gene: TRBJ2-2
d_gene: TRBD2
abundance: NA
CDR3aa: CASRAAGLVTGELFF
CDR3nt: TGTGCCAGCAGAGCAGCGGGACTAGTTACCGGGGAGCTGTTTTTT

v_gene: TRBV4-3
j_gene: TRBJ1-2
d_gene: NA
abundance: NA
CDR3aa: CASTEEWGPNYGYTF
CDR3nt: TGCGCCAGCACCGAAGAATGGGGGCCGAACTATGGCTACACCTTC

v_gene: TRBV7-2
j_gene: TRBJ2-1
d_gene: TRBD2
abundance: NA
CDR3aa: CASSGLAGVFEQFF
CDR3nt: TGTGCCAGCAGTGGACTAGCGGGAGTTTTTGAGCAGTTCTTC